These 19 T cell receptor beta chains were all obtained from the same sample, sequenced in a study of T-cell memory formation after mild COVID-19. Each CDR3 protein gets one entry after TCRdb re-called the 5' RACE reads with MiXCR. The table includes under 700,000 distinct CDR3 sequences, around 21% detected once. The sequencing sample was made of PBMCs or a T cell subset sorted from them (not recorded which). Receptors originate from an adult woman who had mild COVID-19 (a few samples of this study predate the infection). Cell type and time point are not known.

The chain links TRBV3-1 to TRBJ2-5; D unresolved. CDR3 length equals 14 residues. V gave up 8 bases and J gave up 0 bases, with 13 bases separating them. In germline, CDR1 is LGHDT, CDR2 YNNKEL (reference sequence). The CDR3 nucleotides are TGTGCCAGCGCTGGGGTGCTAAACCAAGAGACCCAGTACTTC. As protein: CASAGVLNQETQYF.

Only one count was recorded for this clonotype. The chain couples TRBV29-1 to TRBJ2-1; TRBD2 matches 11 bases. This CDR3 region has 16 residues. Germline V lookup: CDR1 SQVTM, CDR2 ANQGSEA. The ends lost 7 bases at V and 7 bases at J; junction bases unmatched: 15. The CDR3 here is CSGTGLAEGVGNEQFF. The CDR3 DNA follows: TGCAGCGGCACGGGACTAGCGGAGGGGGTAGGGAATGAGCAGTTCTTC.

This clonotype has a handful of counts. The chain recombines TRBV5-1 with TRBJ2-1; TRBD2 agrees at 11 bases. The trim removed 4 bases at V and 2 bases at J, leaving 5 bases unmatched. CDR1 is SGHRS and CDR2 is YFSETQ in the germline V gene. The CDR3 spans 16 residues. This chain's CDR3 is CASSARLAGTYNEQFF. The CDR3 bases are TGCGCCAGCAGCGCTAGACTAGCGGGGACCTACAATGAGCAGTTCTTC.

The CDR3 protein is CASKGAAGAQETQYF. CDR3 coding DNA: TGTGCCAGCAAAGGGGCGGCAGGGGCACAAGAGACCCAGTACTTC. The chain is built from TRBV28 and TRBJ2-5, with D tentatively TRBD1 (6 bases). This CDR3 has 15 amino acids. With 7 bases removed from V and 2 bases from J, the gap between germline ends came to 17 bases. From germline, CDR1 is MDHEN and CDR2 SYDVKM. Using reference TRBV28 and TRBJ2-5 for the parts outside the CDR3, the full variable domain is DVKVTQSSRYLVKRTGEKVFLECVQDMDHENMFWYRQDPGLGLRLIYFSYDVKMKEKGDIPEGYSVSREKKERFSLILESASTNQTSMYLCASKGAAGAQETQYFGPGTRLLVL.

This clonotype was seen a handful of times. The gene calls are TRBV2 and TRBJ1-6; 8 bases align to TRBD1. J gave up 10 bases and V 5 bases, and 7 bases lay outside the gene matches. Germline V gene sequence: CDR1 SNHLY, CDR2 FYNNEI. There are 14 residues in the CDR3. Here the CDR3 reads CASSRDRGDSPLHF. CDR3 sequence (DNA): TGTGCCAGCAGTCGAGACAGGGGAGACTCACCCCTCCACTTT.

The chain joins TRBV6-2 or TRBV6-3 to TRBJ2-7; D possibly corresponds to TRBD2 (5 bases). Trimming left V 8 bases short and J 1 base short, with 12 bases between. The CDR3 totals 13 residues. Germline assignment: CDR1 MNHEY and CDR2 SVGEGT. CDR3 in amino acids: CASARGLSYEQYF. CDR3 coding DNA: TGTGCCAGCGCTCGAGGACTGTCCTACGAGCAGTACTTC.

The chain joins TRBV14 to TRBJ2-1; 9 nucleotides align to TRBD2. The CDR3 is made up of 17 amino acids. CDR1 is SGHDN, CDR2 FVKESK, per germline. After removal of 3 bases from V and 5 bases from J, the junction contained 11 bases not matched to a gene. CDR3 residues: CASSQDGGLALHNEQFF. CDR3 nucleotide sequence: TGTGCCAGCAGCCAGGATGGGGGACTAGCCCTCCACAATGAGCAGTTCTTC.

This clonotype was seen a few times. This chain connects TRBV24-1 to TRBJ1-5; TRBD1 is a possible D gene (5 bases). CDR3 size: 20 residues. The ends were cut back, 5 bases at V and 5 bases at J, with 30 bases in the middle. Germline-derived CDR1 and CDR2 are KGHDR and SFDVKD. Here the CDR3 reads CATSGLRNPERTKGHQPQHF. In DNA, the CDR3 is TGTGCCACCAGTGGTTTAAGAAACCCCGAGAGGACAAAAGGTCATCAGCCCCAGCATTTT.

This clonotype was seen more than once but under ten times. The V and J genes are TRBV24-1 and TRBJ2-7; D assignment may be TRBD1 or TRBD2 (5 bases each). This CDR3 is 14 amino acids long. Trimming took off 12 bases at V and 3 bases at J, with 20 bases between the two ends. CDR1 KGHDR and CDR2 SFDVKD come from the germline V gene. For the CDR3, the DNA is TGTGCCCCCCAAGCCAGGGACGGCTTCTACGAGCAGTACTTC. This translates into CAPQARDGFYEQYF.

This chain links TRBV7-3 with TRBJ1-1; 9 bases agree with TRBD1. V shed 5 bases and J 4 bases; nucleotides not matched to a gene: 5. The CDR3 consists of 14 residues. Germline V gene data show CDR1 as SGHTA and CDR2 as FQGTGA. The CDR3 region is CASSAQGQGTEAFF. For the CDR3, the DNA is TGTGCCAGCAGCGCGCAGGGACAGGGCACTGAAGCTTTCTTT.

The chain is built from TRBV20-1 and TRBJ2-3; TRBD2 aligns across 9 bases. Germline trimming cut 1 base from V and 0 bases from J; bases unmatched to any gene: 5. The CDR3 runs 16 residues. The germline V gene encodes CDR1 DFQATT and CDR2 SNEGSKA (reference sequence). The CDR3 spells CSARGGAGGSTDTQYF. In DNA form, the CDR3 reads TGCAGTGCTAGAGGCGGAGCGGGGGGAAGCACAGATACGCAGTATTTT.

This clonotype was observed a handful of times. The chain has TRBV7-2 and TRBJ2-1; weak D call: TRBD2 (6 bases). V was clipped by 0 bases and J by 3 bases, with 9 bases between them. The CDR3 loop spans 15 amino acids. CDR1 SGHTA and CDR2 FQGNSA come from the germline V gene. The CDR3 sequence: CASSLAGTLYNEQFF. CDR3 sequence (DNA): TGTGCCAGCAGCTTAGCAGGGACTCTCTACAATGAGCAGTTCTTC.

The chain recombines TRBV3-1 with TRBJ1-1; 10 bases align to TRBD1. The V gene's germline CDR1 is LGHDT and CDR2 YNNKEL (reference sequence). V lost 4 bases and J lost 4; bases outside the gene matches: 6. This CDR3 is built from 15 residues. CDR3 sequence: CASSPRDRGVTEAFF. The CDR3 nucleotides are TGTGCCAGCAGCCCCCGGGACAGGGGAGTCACTGAAGCTTTCTTT.

This chain joins TRBV20-1 and TRBJ2-7; D tentatively fits TRBD1 or TRBD2 (6 bases each). V lost 1 base to trimming and J lost 4 bases, with 17 bases between them. From germline, CDR1 is DFQATT and CDR2 SNEGSKA (reference sequence). The CDR3 runs 15 residues. Here the CDR3 DNA reads TGCAGTGCTAGAGGATCAGTTGGGGGGCAGTACGAGCAGTACTTC. Its translation is CSARGSVGGQYEQYF.

This clonotype appeared many times. The chain joins TRBV18 to TRBJ2-3; 7 bases agree with TRBD2. CDR1 and CDR2 (germline): KGHSH, LQKENI. The CDR3 is 15 residues long. The J segment lost 0 bases and the V segment lost 3 bases, leaving 3 bases of the junction unmatched. The CDR3 sequence is CASSPRGGSTDTQYF. CDR3 nucleotides: TGTGCCAGCTCACCGCGCGGGGGTAGCACAGATACGCAGTATTTT. The full variable domain, in which reference TRBV18 and TRBJ2-3 provide the parts outside the CDR3, is NAGVMQNPRHLVRRRGQEARLRCSPMKGHSHVYWYRQLPEEGLKFMVYLQKENIIDESGMPKERFSAEFPKEGPSILRIQQVVRGDSAAYFCASSPRGGSTDTQYFGPGTRLTVL.

The V call is TRBV3-1, the J call TRBJ1-2; a possible D gene is TRBD1 (6 bases). This CDR3 has 15 amino acids. Trimming pared 3 bases from V and 4 bases from J, leaving 15 bases between. The germline CDR1 and CDR2 sequences are LGHDT and YNNKEL (reference sequence). In DNA, the CDR3 is TGTGCCAGCAGCCAGCGAGAGTGGGACACCTATGGCTACACCTTC. Translated, it gives CASSQREWDTYGYTF. The whole variable domain, remainder taken from reference TRBV3-1 and TRBJ1-2, is DTAVSQTPKYLVTQMGNDKSIKCEQNLGHDTMYWYKQDSKKFLKIMFSYNNKELIINETVPNRFSPKSPDKAHLNLHINSLELGDSAVYFCASSQREWDTYGYTFGSGTRLTVV.

The chain links TRBV7-8 to TRBJ1-1; D gene uncertain. Germline V lookup: CDR1 SGHVS, CDR2 FQNEAQ. The CDR3 sequence is 15 residues long. V lost 1 base to trimming and J lost 0 bases, with 9 bases between them. The CDR3 here is CASSLVTYMNTEAFF. Here the CDR3 DNA reads TGTGCCAGCAGCTTAGTAACATACATGAACACTGAAGCTTTCTTT.

This CDR3 is CASSARGTPGTEAFF. CDR3 nucleotides: TGTGCCAGCAGTGCCCGGGGGACGCCAGGCACTGAAGCTTTCTTT. This chain uses TRBV12-3 or TRBV12-4 with TRBJ1-1; TRBD1 might be the D (5 bases). The CDR3 length is 15 residues. V was trimmed by 5 bases and J by 4 bases, leaving 17 bases between them.

The chain employs TRBV7-9 and TRBJ2-1, with 8 bases fitting TRBD2. Germline CDR1 is SEHNR and CDR2 is FQNEAQ (reference sequence). J lost 8 bases, V lost 4 bases, and 7 bases had no gene match. The CDR3 totals 14 residues. The CDR3 loop is CASSSPAGGHEQFF. The CDR3 DNA is TGTGCCAGCAGCTCCCCCGCGGGAGGCCATGAGCAGTTCTTC.